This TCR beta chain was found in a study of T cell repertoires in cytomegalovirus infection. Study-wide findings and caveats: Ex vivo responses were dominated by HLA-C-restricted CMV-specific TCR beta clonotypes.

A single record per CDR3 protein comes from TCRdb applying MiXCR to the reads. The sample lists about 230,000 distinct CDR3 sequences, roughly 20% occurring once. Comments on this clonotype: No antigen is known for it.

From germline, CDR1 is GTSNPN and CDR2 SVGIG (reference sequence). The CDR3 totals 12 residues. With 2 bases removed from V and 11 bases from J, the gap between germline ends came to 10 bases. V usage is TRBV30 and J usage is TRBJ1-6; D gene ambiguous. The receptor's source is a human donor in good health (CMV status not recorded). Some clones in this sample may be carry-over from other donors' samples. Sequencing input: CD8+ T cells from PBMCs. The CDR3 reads CAWSSSPPPLHF. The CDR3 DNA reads TGTGCCTGGAGTTCGTCTCCTCCACCCCTCCACTTT. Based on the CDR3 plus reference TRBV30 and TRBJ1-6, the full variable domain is SQTIHQWPATLVQPVGSPLSLECTVEGTSNPNLYWYRQAAGRGLQLLFYSVGIGQISSEVPQNLSASRPQDRQFILSSKKLLLSDSGFYLCAWSSSPPPLHFGNGTRLTVT.